This T cell receptor beta chain was sequenced for a study of control samples from healthy donors and cancer patients. V dropped 4 bases and J dropped 7 bases, with 13 bases sitting between them. The CDR3 contains 13 residues. CDR1 LGHNA and CDR2 YNFKEQ come from the germline V gene. The protocol was immunoSEQ multiplex PCR, while the TCRdb copy is restricted to in-frame clones and leaves out a portion. The sample yields about 140,000 clones, 70% to 90% seen once. The clonotype originates from a man aged 18 to 35 in good health. The sequencing sample was made of blood. This chain uses TRBV4-2 with TRBJ1-2, with a possible D match to TRBD1 (5 bases). The CDR3 DNA sequence: TGTGCCAGCAGCCCCAGGGCAGGGTTTGGCTACACCTTC. The encoded protein is CASSPRAGFGYTF.